The clone carrying this T cell receptor (beta chain) was seen at least ten times. The antigen remains undetermined. The data were taken from a study of T cell repertoires in cytomegalovirus infection. For the study at large: Signatures in public TCR beta sequences pointed to both CMV infection and matching HLA type. Study conclusions and caveats: CMV-specific TCR beta clonotypes restricted by HLA-C were the ones dominating the ex vivo response.

MiXCR, run by TCRdb on the reads, gives a single entry per CDR3 protein. This table has roughly 87,000 distinct CDR3 sequences, approximately 30% appearing once. This specimen was CD8+ T cells from cultured PBMCs, taken from culture after CMV antigen stimulation. This clonotype was sampled from a human donor in good health (CMV status not recorded). Some clones in this sample may be carry-over from other donors' samples.

The CDR3 region has the DNA TGTGCCAGCAGCCAATCTGGGGCCAACGTCCTGACTTTC. Protein product: CASSQSGANVLTF. V and J are TRBV27 and TRBJ2-6; D remains ambiguous. V was cut by 6 bases and J by 1 base, with 4 bases left in between. The CDR3 has 13 amino acids. In germline, CDR1 is MNHEY, CDR2 SMNVEV (reference sequence). Combining the CDR3 with reference TRBV27 and TRBJ2-6 gives the whole variable domain EAQVTQNPRYLITVTGKKLTVTCSQNMNHEYMSWYRQDPGLGLRQIYYSMNVEVTDKGDVPEGYKVSRKEKRNFPLILESPSPNQTSLYFCASSQSGANVLTFGAGSRLTVL.